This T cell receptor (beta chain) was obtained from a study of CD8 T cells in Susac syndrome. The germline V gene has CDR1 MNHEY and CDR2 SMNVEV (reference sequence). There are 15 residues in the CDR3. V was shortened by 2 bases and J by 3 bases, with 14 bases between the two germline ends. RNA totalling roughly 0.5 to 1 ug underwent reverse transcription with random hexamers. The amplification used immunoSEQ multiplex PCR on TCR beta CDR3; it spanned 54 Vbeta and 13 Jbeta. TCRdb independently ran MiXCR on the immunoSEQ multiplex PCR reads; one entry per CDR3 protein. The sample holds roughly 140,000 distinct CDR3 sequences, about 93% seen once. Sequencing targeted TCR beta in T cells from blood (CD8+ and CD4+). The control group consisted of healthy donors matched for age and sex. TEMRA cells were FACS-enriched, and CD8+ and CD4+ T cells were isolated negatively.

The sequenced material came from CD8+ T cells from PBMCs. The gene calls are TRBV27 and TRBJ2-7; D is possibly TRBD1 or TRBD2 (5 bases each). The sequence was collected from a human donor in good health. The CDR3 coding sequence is TGTGCCAGCAGTTTAGCCGTAGAGGGGAGCTACGAGCAGTACTTC. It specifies CASSLAVEGSYEQYF.